The clone carrying this TCR beta chain has just one count. Original processing methods: Amplification from reference gene primers served as the basis for estimated nucleated cell counts. The method was immunoSEQ multiplex PCR; TCRdb's version includes in-frame clones alone and lacks a portion of them. V and J calls and clone size come straight from that table; D and trimming were deduced from the DNA. The top ten clones hold approximately 1.6% of a sample with about 250,000 clones, 86% of them seen once. This record comes from a study of blood T cell repertoires in COVID-19. The overall study: Donors in the United States, Italy and Spain gave samples during acute or convalescent COVID-19.

Which cohort a participant joined came from the clinical history participants gave. Either two negative PCRs, clearance, or symptom resolution qualified Cohort 3 donors as recovered. V shed 1 base, J shed 12 bases, and the junction held 9 bases outside the gene matches. From germline, CDR1 is SSHAT and CDR2 FNYEAQ (reference sequence). This CDR3 has 14 residues. Specimen: PBMCs or T cells enriched from blood (not recorded which). The V call is TRBV7-7, the J call TRBJ2-1, with 7 bases aligning to TRBD2. The receptor comes from a man in his forties who had recovered from COVID-19. In DNA, the CDR3 is TGTGCCAGCAGCTTAGGGGAGGGCCCCGGGCGGCAGTTCTTC. Its translation is CASSLGEGPGRQFF.